The subject of this entry is one T cell receptor beta chain. The entry originates in a study of blood T cell repertoires in COVID-19. Sequenced by immunoSEQ multiplex PCR; TCRdb stores in-frame clones only, minus some. The sample has fewer than 35,000 clones, about 80% seen once. J gave up 3 bases and V 5 bases, and 14 bases lay outside the gene matches. CDR1 and CDR2 from the germline V gene are LNHDA and SQIVND (reference sequence). This CDR3 has 17 residues. The receptor's source is a man in his 70s with acute or convalescent COVID-19. The rearrangement uses TRBV19 and TRBJ1-2; 8 bases agree with TRBD1. Sequencing was performed on peripheral blood. CDR3 amino acids: CASSLRTGSTLHYGYTF. CDR3 bases: TGTGCCAGTAGTCTTCGGACAGGGAGCACCCTCCACTATGGCTACACCTTC. The whole variable domain, filled in from reference TRBV19 and TRBJ1-2, reads DGGITQSPKYLFRKEGQNVTLSCEQNLNHDAMYWYRQDPGQGLRLIYYSQIVNDFQKGDIAEGYSVSREKKESFPLTVTSAQKNPTAFYLCASSLRTGSTLHYGYTFGSGTRLTVV.